These 23 T cell receptor beta chains were sequenced from one sample in a study of blood T cell repertoires in COVID-19. TCRdb's table, derived via immunoSEQ multiplex PCR, lists solely in-frame clones and lacks some. The sample has 150,000 to 200,000 clones; 90% to 95% are singletons. The source material was peripheral blood. The receptors were sampled from a woman aged 55-75 years with COVID-19, enrolled during active disease.

V and J are TRBV30 and TRBJ1-5; D unresolved. The CDR3 extends over 14 amino acids. CDR1 is GTSNPN, CDR2 SVGIG, per germline (reference sequence). With 4 bases removed from V and 4 bases from J, the gap between germline ends came to 14 bases. CDR3 DNA: TGTGCCTGGAACCGGGGATGGAATAATCAGCCCCAGCATTTT. Its protein product is CAWNRGWNNQPQHF.

The J gene is TRBJ1-6, the V gene TRBV5-6; 9 bases match TRBD1. There are 16 residues in the CDR3. J gave up 7 bases and V 0 bases, and 5 bases lay outside the gene matches. Germline V gives CDR1 SGHDT, CDR2 YYEEEE. CDR3 sequence: CASSLDRGLKNSPLHF. In DNA form, the CDR3 reads TGTGCCAGCAGCTTGGACAGGGGGCTAAAAAATTCACCCCTCCACTTT.

V is TRBV3-1 (or the pseudogene TRBV3-2) and J is TRBJ1-2; D gene ambiguous. V lost 7 bases and J lost 3, with 12 bases in between. Germline assignment: CDR1 LGHDT and CDR2 YNNKEL (reference sequence). The CDR3 has 13 residues. For the CDR3, the DNA is TGTGCCAGCAAGAGGGCCGGTGACTATGGCTACACCTTC. Translating it yields CASKRAGDYGYTF.

The chain has TRBV9 and TRBJ1-1, with D tentatively TRBD1 (5 bases). V gave up 3 bases and J gave up 1 base, with 10 bases separating them. The CDR3 is made up of 14 amino acids. CDR1 and CDR2 (germline): SGDLS, YYNGEE. The CDR3 loop is CASSGVGQNTEAFF. The CDR3 DNA follows: TGTGCCAGCAGCGGAGTGGGGCAGAACACTGAAGCTTTCTTT.

A word on this clone: The sample contains more than one DNA sequence encoding this CDR3. The rearrangement links TRBV7-9 to TRBJ1-2; D unclear. V lost 1 base and J lost 5, with 8 bases in between. The CDR3 extends over 13 amino acids. CDR1 and CDR2 (germline): SEHNR, FQNEAQ (reference sequence). DNA of the CDR3: TGTGCCAGCAGCTTAGGGAGCAGTTATGGCTACACCTTC. Translating it yields CASSLGSSYGYTF. Supplemented by reference TRBV7-9 and TRBJ1-2, the full variable domain reads DTGVSQNPRHKITKRGQNVTFRCDPISEHNRLYWYRQTLGQGPEFLTYFQNEAQLEKSRLLSDRFSAERPKGSFSTLEIQRTEQGDSAMYLCASSLGSSYGYTFGSGTRLTVV.

This chain joins TRBV10-3 and TRBJ1-1; 10 positions match TRBD1. Germline V gives CDR1 ENHRY, CDR2 SYGVKD. This CDR3 region has 15 residues. V was clipped by 3 bases and J by 5 bases; unmatched bases: 6. CDR3 in amino acids: CAISEGTGVRTEAFF. Here the CDR3 DNA reads TGTGCCATCAGTGAAGGGACAGGGGTTCGGACTGAAGCTTTCTTT.

The J gene is TRBJ2-4, the V gene TRBV11-2, with 12 bases aligning to TRBD2. Germline lookup yields CDR1 SGHAT and CDR2 FQNNGV. J lost 3 bases, V lost 0 bases, and 0 bases had no gene match. This CDR3 contains 16 residues. CDR3: CASSLELAGGKNIQYF. The CDR3 DNA is TGTGCCAGCAGCTTAGAACTAGCGGGGGGCAAAAACATTCAGTACTTC. Based on the CDR3 plus reference TRBV11-2 and TRBJ2-4, the full variable domain is EAGVAQSPRYKIIEKRQSVAFWCNPISGHATLYWYQQILGQGPKLLIQFQNNGVVDDSQLPKDRFSAERLKGVDSTLKIQPAKLEDSAVYLCASSLELAGGKNIQYFGAGTRLSVL.

The chain is built from TRBV6-2 or TRBV6-3 and TRBJ1-2; TRBD1 might be the D (6 bases). The germline V and J ends were trimmed by 0 bases and 4 bases, with 21 bases remaining between them. This CDR3 is 18 amino acids long. Looked up from germline, CDR1 is MNHEY and CDR2 is SVGEGT. DNA of the CDR3: TGTGCCAGCAGTTACTCGGAGGTTCACGGGGGGCCCGGCTATGGCTACACCTTC. This codes for CASSYSEVHGGPGYGYTF.

This chain uses TRBV7-2 with TRBJ1-2; no reliable D call. This CDR3 is built from 12 residues. Germline V CDR1 and CDR2: SGHTA, FQGNSA. The ends were cut back, 1 base at V and 4 bases at J, with 4 bases in the middle. CDR3 DNA sequence: TGTGCCAGCAGCTTAGATCGCTATGGCTACACCTTC. Amino acids: CASSLDRYGYTF.

The V call is TRBV4-1, the J call TRBJ2-3; D might be TRBD1 (6 bases). Deletions cut 3 bases from V and 6 bases from J, with 13 bases between. Germline assignment: CDR1 MGHRA and CDR2 YSYEKL. The CDR3 loop spans 14 amino acids. This CDR3 is CASSQIGQSDTQYF. The CDR3 DNA sequence: TGCGCCAGCAGCCAGATTGGACAGAGTGATACGCAGTATTTT.

This chain uses TRBV5-1 with TRBJ1-6; the D is unclear. Germline V gives CDR1 SGHRS, CDR2 YFSETQ. Trimming cost V 4 bases and J 8 bases, with 13 bases left between them. The CDR3 totals 14 residues. This CDR3 is CASSPSVEHSPLHF. DNA for the CDR3: TGCGCCAGCAGCCCATCGGTAGAACATTCACCCCTCCACTTT.

The J gene is TRBJ2-1, the V gene TRBV5-4, with TRBD2 identical over 9 bases. Germline values: CDR1 SGHNT, CDR2 YYREEE (reference sequence). Trimming at V came to 4 bases and at J to 5 bases, leaving 10 bases not matched to a gene. This CDR3 spans 16 amino acids. This CDR3 is CASSPTRLAAHNEQFF. Here the CDR3 DNA reads TGTGCCAGCAGCCCAACCCGACTAGCGGCCCACAATGAGCAGTTCTTC.

The gene calls are TRBV15 and TRBJ1-1; no definite D call. From germline, CDR1 is LNHNV and CDR2 YYDKDF (reference sequence). This CDR3 region has 15 residues. V lost 0 bases and J lost 1, with 9 bases in between. DNA for the CDR3: TGTGCCACCAGCAGAGACCGCACGGGGAACACTGAAGCTTTCTTT. Amino acids: CATSRDRTGNTEAFF.

The chain carries TRBV9 and TRBJ1-1; D gene unclear. The V end was cut by 3 bases, the J end by 1 base, with 16 bases between. Germline V lookup: CDR1 SGDLS, CDR2 YYNGEE. The CDR3 consists of 16 residues. The CDR3 is CASSASMAKPNTEAFF. The CDR3 region has the DNA TGTGCCAGCAGCGCCTCGATGGCCAAACCGAACACTGAAGCTTTCTTT.

The V and J genes are TRBV19 and TRBJ1-6; D gene ambiguous. Germline loops: CDR1 LNHDA, CDR2 SQIVND (reference sequence). V was trimmed by 5 bases and J by 9 bases, leaving 14 bases between them. This CDR3 has 14 amino acids. As DNA, the CDR3 is TGTGCCAGTAGTGTCAGACACCCCAGTTCACCCCTCCACTTT. Protein: CASSVRHPSSPLHF. Full variable domain (outside the CDR3, taken from reference TRBV19 and TRBJ1-6): DGGITQSPKYLFRKEGQNVTLSCEQNLNHDAMYWYRQDPGQGLRLIYYSQIVNDFQKGDIAEGYSVSREKKESFPLTVTSAQKNPTAFYLCASSVRHPSSPLHFGNGTRLTVT.

The sample holds one count of this clone. CDR3 sequence: CASSQDRPLSSGNTIYF. The CDR3 nucleotides are TGTGCCAGCAGCCAAGACAGGCCCTTAAGCTCTGGAAACACCATATATTTT. The V and J genes are TRBV6-2 or TRBV6-3 and TRBJ1-3; the D gene is possibly TRBD1 (6 bases). The CDR3 extends over 17 amino acids. Germline-derived CDR1 and CDR2 are MNHEY and SVGEGT. Trimming removed 6 bases at V and 0 bases at J, with 18 bases between.

The chain is built from TRBV9 and TRBJ2-3; D is possibly TRBD1 (6 bases). Germline V lookup: CDR1 SGDLS, CDR2 YYNGEE. Trimming pared 2 bases from V and 2 bases from J, leaving 12 bases between. This CDR3 has 15 residues. CDR3: CASSVGDIFTDTQYF. For the CDR3, the DNA is TGTGCCAGCAGCGTCGGGGACATCTTCACAGATACGCAGTATTTT.

The chain couples TRBV5-5 to TRBJ2-5; weak D call: TRBD1 (5 bases). CDR3 length equals 13 residues. Trimming removed 1 base from V and 3 bases from J, with 7 bases in between. Per the germline V gene, CDR1 is SGHKS and CDR2 is YYEKEE (reference sequence). The CDR3 DNA reads TGTGCCAGCAGCTTGCCAGGGAAAGAGACCCAGTACTTC. Translation: CASSLPGKETQYF.

The chain employs TRBV5-1 and TRBJ2-5, with D perhaps matching TRBD1 (6 bases). Per the germline V gene, CDR1 is SGHRS and CDR2 is YFSETQ. The germline V and J ends were trimmed by 1 base and 5 bases, with 15 bases remaining between them. The CDR3 loop spans 15 amino acids. DNA of the CDR3: TGCGCCAGCAGCTTGCAGACAGGCCGCGGGGAGACCCAGTACTTC. Protein: CASSLQTGRGETQYF.

The rearrangement uses TRBV6-2 or TRBV6-3 and TRBJ2-2; TRBD1 matches 8 bases. CDR1 and CDR2 from the germline V gene are MNHEY and SVGEGT. V trimming: 2 bases; J trimming: 7 bases; junction bases outside the gene matches: 6. This CDR3 contains 15 residues. CDR3 residues: CASSYRQGANGELFF. The DNA for the CDR3 is TGTGCCAGCAGTTACAGGCAGGGGGCTAACGGGGAGCTGTTTTTT.

This clone was recorded only once. The chain combines TRBV6-6 with TRBJ2-1; 10 bases are a match to TRBD2. The CDR3 is 16 residues long. Germline CDR1 reads MNHNY; CDR2 reads SVGAGI (reference sequence). V trimming: 7 bases; J trimming: 9 bases; junction bases outside the gene matches: 15. This CDR3 reads CASILAGEGAKGEQFF. CDR3 bases: TGTGCCAGCATCCTAGCGGGGGAAGGGGCCAAAGGTGAGCAGTTCTTC.

V usage is TRBV7-2 and J usage is TRBJ2-2; D is perhaps TRBD2 (6 bases). In germline, CDR1 is SGHTA, CDR2 FQGNSA. The CDR3 runs 16 residues. Trimming stripped 2 bases from V and 4 bases from J, with 14 bases between. The CDR3 sequence is CASSLRSSASTGELFF. The CDR3 region has the DNA TGTGCCAGCAGCTTAAGGTCTAGCGCGAGCACCGGGGAGCTGTTTTTT.

The V gene is TRBV5-1, the J gene TRBJ2-7; tentatively, D is TRBD1 (6 bases). The CDR3 length is 15 residues. Germline CDR1 reads SGHRS; CDR2 reads YFSETQ. The germline V and J ends were trimmed by 0 bases and 2 bases, with 12 bases remaining between them. The CDR3 nucleotides are TGCGCCAGCAGCTTGGGGTTAAAGGGGGCCTACGAGCAGTACTTC. Its translation: CASSLGLKGAYEQYF.